These 3 T cell receptor beta chains originate from one sample sequenced in a study of human thymus T cells. The method was immunoSEQ multiplex PCR; TCRdb's version includes in-frame clones alone and lacks a portion of them. The repertoire consists of roughly 86,000 clones, with roughly 97% occurring once and the leading ten covering roughly 0.031%. Thymus was obtained from resections taken during corrective heart surgery. Sequencing used thymus tissue. The receptors here all came from a boy younger than two with a congenital heart defect but otherwise immunologically healthy.

This rearrangement joins TRBV7-3 to TRBJ2-3; TRBD2 matches at 12 bases. CDR3 length: 15 amino acids. V gave up 4 bases and J gave up 5 bases; unmatched junction bases: 4. Germline-derived CDR1 and CDR2 are SGHTA and FQGTGA. DNA for the CDR3: TGTGCCAGCAGCTCTAGCGGGGGGGCCGAAGATACGCAGTATTTT. It is translated as CASSSSGGAEDTQYF.

The chain couples TRBV9 to TRBJ1-4; 9 nucleotides align to TRBD1. Germline V gives CDR1 SGDLS, CDR2 YYNGEE. V was clipped by 3 bases and J by 4 bases; unmatched bases: 7. This CDR3 contains 16 residues. In DNA, the CDR3 is TGTGCCAGCAGCGCGAACAGGACAGGGGTTAATGAAAAACTGTTTTTT. Its translation is CASSANRTGVNEKLFF.

In this sample, this clone turned up once. This sequence joins TRBV27 and TRBJ2-2; D is unclear. The CDR3 is made up of 18 amino acids. The V gene's germline CDR1 is MNHEY and CDR2 SMNVEV (reference sequence). With 4 bases removed from V and 4 bases from J, the gap between germline ends came to 22 bases. This CDR3 reads CASSSSQGNLSFTGELFF. The CDR3 nucleotides are TGTGCCAGCAGTTCCTCTCAAGGGAACCTCAGTTTCACCGGGGAGCTGTTTTTT.